These 8 T cell receptor beta chains came from one sample sequenced in a study of tumor and adjacent non-tumor tissue in lung cancer. No cell sorting was done before RNA was extracted from the tissue. Three rounds of nested PCR, following a modified ARM-PCR protocol, produced the TCRbeta library. Using its own MiXCR run on the multiplex PCR reads, TCRdb lists one record per CDR3 protein. This table holds under 150,000 distinct CDR3 sequences, around two thirds found once. Sequenced material: lung tumor tissue. All receptors come from a man between 60 and 70 years old with small cell lung cancer.

A note on this clonotype: A much larger clonotype is one base distant, so this may be a read error. The genes are TRBV20-1 and TRBJ2-3; 7 bases match TRBD2. The CDR3 is 13 amino acids. The germline V gene encodes CDR1 DFQATT and CDR2 SNEGSKA (reference sequence). Trimming took 4 bases from V and 7 from J; bases not matched to a gene: 8. CDR3 protein: CSANPGGPYTQYF. As DNA, the CDR3 is TGCAGTGCTAACCCGGGAGGCCCATATACGCAGTATTTT.

The table lists this clonotype with a count of one. The J gene is TRBJ1-1, the V gene TRBV11-2; no firm D call. Trimming left V 7 bases short and J 4 bases short, with 16 bases between. The CDR3 sequence is 14 residues long. The germline CDR1 and CDR2 sequences are SGHAT and FQNNGV. This CDR3 is CASNFDLASTEAFF. In DNA, the CDR3 is TGTGCCAGCAACTTCGATCTTGCAAGCACTGAAGCTTTCTTT.

As to this clonotype: At one boundary the junction diverges from the germline segment, which might be a read error. The chain links TRBV11-3 to TRBJ2-1, with D perhaps TRBD2 (5 bases). The CDR3 has 17 residues. In germline, CDR1 is SGHNT, CDR2 YENEEA. CDR3 loop: CASSLTPVGVWSSAQLF. In DNA, the CDR3 is TGCGCCAGCAGCTTAACCCCGGTCGGGGTATGGTCGAGTGCGCAGCTCTTC.

This clonotype was observed a few times. The V and J genes are TRBV5-1 and TRBJ2-3; D uncertain. CDR3 size: 14 residues. Trimming pared 8 bases from V and 4 bases from J, leaving 17 bases between. Germline values: CDR1 SGHRS, CDR2 YFSETQ. The chain's CDR3 is CASQLRAIADTQYF. The CDR3 DNA reads TGCGCCAGTCAACTACGGGCTATTGCAGATACGCAGTATTTT. The variable domain in full, with the rest retrieved from reference TRBV5-1 and TRBJ2-3, is KAGVTQTPRYLIKTRGQQVTLSCSPISGHRSVSWYQQTPGQGLQFLFEYFSETQRNKGNFPGRFSGRQFSNSRSEMNVSTLELGDSALYLCASQLRAIADTQYFGPGTRLTVL.

The rearrangement joins TRBV11-3 to TRBJ2-7; D unclear. There are 13 residues in the CDR3. Trimming removed 9 bases at V and 1 base at J, with 13 bases between. Germline-derived CDR1 and CDR2 are SGHNT and YENEEA. The CDR3 sequence is CARSTRKSYEQYF. CDR3 sequence (DNA): TGTGCCAGAAGCACAAGAAAATCCTACGAGCAGTACTTC. The variable domain in full, with the rest retrieved from reference TRBV11-3 and TRBJ2-7, is EAGVVQSPRYKIIEKKQPVAFWCNPISGHNTLYWYLQNLGQGPELLIRYENEEAVDDSQLPKDRFSAERLKGVDSTLKIQPAELGDSAVYLCARSTRKSYEQYFGPGTRLTVT.

The gene calls are TRBV29-1 and TRBJ2-5; TRBD1 is a possible D gene (5 bases). Germline V gives CDR1 SQVTM, CDR2 ANQGSEA. The V end lost 8 bases, the J end lost 4 bases, and 23 bases lay between the germline ends. The CDR3 runs 15 residues. The CDR3 spells CSFPRQDTDRETQYF. The CDR3 DNA sequence: TGCAGCTTCCCTCGTCAGGACACCGACCGAGAGACCCAGTACTTC.

About this clonotype: The conserved phenylalanine or tryptophan is not found at the CDR3 terminus, so this likely reflects a read error. The rearrangement uses TRBV11-2 and TRBJ2-7; D gene unclear. The CDR3 totals 12 residues. Germline V CDR1 and CDR2: SGHAT, FQNNGV. Trimming left V 5 bases short and J 9 bases short, with 14 bases between. The CDR3 loop reads CASSQTGLGQYL. CDR3 in DNA: TGTGCCAGCAGCCAGACCGGATTAGGGCAGTACTTA.

V usage is TRBV12-3 or TRBV12-4 and J usage is TRBJ2-1; 9 bases agree with TRBD1. The CDR3 has 15 residues. J gave up 9 bases and V 6 bases, and 12 bases lay outside the gene matches. Here the CDR3 reads CASSITGGSSVEQFF. The CDR3 nucleotides read TGTGCCAGCAGCATAACAGGGGGCTCATCGGTTGAGCAGTTCTTC.